The 32 T cell receptor beta chains below were found in one sample sequenced in a study of shared clonotypes between healthy human individuals (TCRdb year 2020). To prepare the library, the immunoSEQ multiplex PCR assay was applied. Not all clones reach the TCRdb copy of this immuneACCESS table, which keeps in-frame sequences only. Checked studies attribute under half of the gap to unresolved V genes and leave the rest unexplained. Across this sample there are about 2.4 million clones, with roughly 93% seen only once. Clones ranked in the top ten supply 0.36% of the sample. The sequenced sample was naive CD4+ T cells from PBMCs. The cell subset or site label on this specimen signifies: CD45RA+ positively selected. These receptors all stem from a man younger than 35 in good health. Some clones in this sample may be carry-over from other donors' samples.

Concerning this clone: This specimen includes other DNA sequences encoding the same CDR3. CDR3 coding DNA: TGTGCCATCAGTGAGTCGAGTGGGGCCAACGTCCTGACTTTC. This translates into CAISESSGANVLTF. This chain connects TRBV10-3 to TRBJ2-6; D is uncertain. Germline CDR1 and CDR2: ENHRY and SYGVKD. V lost 0 bases and J lost 3, with 3 bases in between. The CDR3 loop spans 14 amino acids.

The chain has TRBV29-1 and TRBJ2-1, with a tentative D call TRBD2 (6 bases). V was clipped by 5 bases and J by 2 bases, with 13 bases between them. The CDR3 covers 14 residues. Germline loops: CDR1 SQVTM, CDR2 ANQGSEA. CDR3 coding DNA: TGCAGCGTTATTAAGGGAGGCGCCTACAATGAGCAGTTCTTC. Translation: CSVIKGGAYNEQFF.

The chain joins TRBV14 to TRBJ1-1; 7 nucleotides agree with TRBD1. The CDR3 totals 15 residues. V dropped 3 bases and J dropped 6; count of bases not matched to a gene: 10. Germline CDR1 SGHDN, CDR2 FVKESK. This chain's CDR3 is CASSQLGGGGPEAFF. The DNA for the CDR3 is TGTGCCAGCAGCCAGTTGGGAGGGGGCGGCCCTGAAGCTTTCTTT.

The count of this clone is one. The CDR3 coding sequence is TGTGCCAGCAGCTTGGGAGGGGGACTGGCGAAGGAGCAGTACTTC. It encodes CASSLGGGLAKEQYF. The chain is built from TRBV5-5 and TRBJ2-7, with D possibly called TRBD1 or TRBD2 (6 bases each). The CDR3 covers 15 residues. The ends were cut back, 0 bases at V and 7 bases at J, with 17 bases in the middle. CDR1 is SGHKS and CDR2 is YYEKEE in the germline V gene (reference sequence). Combining the CDR3 with reference TRBV5-5 and TRBJ2-7 gives the whole variable domain DAGVTQSPTHLIKTRGQQVTLRCSPISGHKSVSWYQQVLGQGPQFIFQYYEKEERGRGNFPDRFSARQFPNYSSELNVNALLLGDSALYLCASSLGGGLAKEQYFGPGTRLTVT.

The V gene is TRBV29-1, the J gene TRBJ2-7; TRBD1 matches 9 bases. With V trimmed by 4 bases and J by 6 bases, 7 bases remained unmatched. The germline V gene has CDR1 SQVTM and CDR2 ANQGSEA. The CDR3 is 13 residues long. The CDR3 loop is CSVGWDREAEQYF. The CDR3 bases are TGCAGCGTTGGATGGGACAGGGAGGCCGAGCAGTACTTC.

As to this clone: The same CDR3 also results from other DNA sequences found in this sample. The genes are TRBV15 and TRBJ1-1; TRBD1 might be the D (5 bases). CDR1 and CDR2 (germline): LNHNV, YYDKDF (reference sequence). V lost 3 bases and J lost 5, with 16 bases in between. This CDR3 contains 15 residues. The CDR3 sequence is CATSRRGILGTEAFF. The CDR3 DNA follows: TGTGCCACCAGCAGGAGGGGAATACTCGGTACTGAAGCTTTCTTT.

The gene calls are TRBV5-1 and TRBJ2-5; TRBD1 matches 8 bases. This CDR3 contains 15 residues. With V trimmed by 2 bases and J by 4 bases, 7 bases remained unmatched. Germline CDR1 reads SGHRS; CDR2 reads YFSETQ. The CDR3 nucleotides are TGCGCCAGCAGCTTATTTATACAGGGGGGAGAGACCCAGTACTTC. As protein: CASSLFIQGGETQYF.

This chain uses TRBV5-4 with TRBJ2-7, with 8 bases matching TRBD1. CDR3 size: 13 residues. J gave up 7 bases and V 6 bases, and 9 bases lay outside the gene matches. Germline V gives CDR1 SGHNT, CDR2 YYREEE (reference sequence). In DNA form, the CDR3 reads TGTGCCAGCAACAGACAGGGGAGTTTAGAGCAGTACTTC. This translates into CASNRQGSLEQYF. Supplemented by reference TRBV5-4 and TRBJ2-7, the full variable domain reads ETGVTQSPTHLIKTRGQQVTLRCSSQSGHNTVSWYQQALGQGPQFIFQYYREEENGRGNFPPRFSGLQFPNYSSELNVNALELDDSALYLCASNRQGSLEQYFGPGTRLTVT.

The J gene is TRBJ2-3, the V gene TRBV11-2; 9 bases agree with TRBD1. The V gene's germline CDR1 is SGHAT and CDR2 FQNNGV. V dropped 10 bases and J dropped 1; count of bases not matched to a gene: 3. The CDR3 extends over 13 amino acids. This CDR3 is CATRTGGTDTQYF. DNA of the CDR3: TGTGCCACCCGGACAGGGGGCACAGATACGCAGTATTTT.

The rearrangement uses TRBV28 and TRBJ2-1; tentatively, D is TRBD1 (8 bases). V dropped 4 bases and J dropped 7 bases, with 17 bases sitting between them. The V gene's germline CDR1 is MDHEN and CDR2 SYDVKM. The CDR3 has 15 residues. The CDR3, as DNA: TGTGCCAGCAGTTGGGCACAGGGGGGGTATAATGAGCAGTTCTTC. Protein: CASSWAQGGYNEQFF.

This clone has a single count. The rearrangement joins TRBV5-1 to TRBJ2-1; 7 bases line up with TRBD1. With 3 bases clipped from V and 1 base from J, the junction kept 4 bases outside the gene matches. The length of the CDR3 is 15 residues. Germline values: CDR1 SGHRS, CDR2 YFSETQ. CDR3 residues: CASSSGQVSYNEQFF. The DNA of the CDR3 is TGCGCCAGCAGCTCCGGACAGGTTTCCTACAATGAGCAGTTCTTC.

In its sample, this clone was seen once. The chain links TRBV7-9 to TRBJ2-5; 7 positions agree with TRBD2. Trimming took 5 bases from V and 0 from J; bases not matched to a gene: 12. Per the germline V gene, CDR1 is SEHNR and CDR2 is FQNEAQ (reference sequence). The CDR3 spans 17 residues. DNA for the CDR3: TGTGCCAGCAGCGAAGGGATTGCTAGCGGTTACCAAGAGACCCAGTACTTC. This gives the protein CASSEGIASGYQETQYF.

Remarks on this clone: The identical CDR3 is also encoded by other nucleotide sequences in the sample. V is TRBV7-9 and J is TRBJ2-7, with D perhaps TRBD2 (5 bases). Germline V gene sequence: CDR1 SEHNR, CDR2 FQNEAQ (reference sequence). Between the trimmed V and J ends, which lost 2 bases and 4 bases, there was a span of 12 bases. This CDR3 contains 14 residues. CDR3 bases: TGTGCCAGCAGCTTACTAGCCGGTGGATACGAGCAGTACTTC. Translating gives CASSLLAGGYEQYF.

The chain carries TRBV9 and TRBJ2-5, with D possibly TRBD2 on 5 matching bases. Germline-derived CDR1 and CDR2 are SGDLS and YYNGEE. V was clipped by 3 bases and J by 2 bases, with 11 bases between them. CDR3 length equals 14 residues. CDR3 DNA: TGTGCCAGCAGCGCCGGGGTGGGGCAAGAGACCCAGTACTTC. Its protein product is CASSAGVGQETQYF.

The V call is TRBV2, the J call TRBJ2-2; TRBD2 agrees at 8 bases. The J segment lost 1 base and the V segment lost 4 bases, leaving 2 bases of the junction unmatched. Germline V gene data show CDR1 as SNHLY and CDR2 as FYNNEI. CDR3 length: 15 residues. The CDR3, as DNA: TGTGCCAGCAGTGTAGCGGGGAGGAACACCGGGGAGCTGTTTTTT. The encoded protein is CASSVAGRNTGELFF.

This clone was detected once. V is TRBV7-3 and J is TRBJ2-2; 14 nucleotides align to TRBD2. The germline V gene encodes CDR1 SGHTA and CDR2 FQGTGA. The J segment lost 1 base and the V segment lost 0 bases, leaving 4 bases of the junction unmatched. CDR3 size: 19 residues. Written as DNA, the CDR3 is TGTGCCAGCAGCTTAACGAAAGGACTAGCGGGAGGGAACACCGGGGAGCTGTTTTTT. Residues: CASSLTKGLAGGNTGELFF.

This clone came up a few times. The V call is TRBV2, the J call TRBJ2-2; no clear D. Trimming removed 6 bases at V and 8 bases at J, with 7 bases between. The CDR3 loop spans 11 amino acids. The germline V gene has CDR1 SNHLY and CDR2 FYNNEI. The CDR3 bases are TGTGCCAGCAGCCCGGCAGGGGAGCTGTTTTTT. Its protein product is CASSPAGELFF.

The chain recombines TRBV9 with TRBJ1-3, with 7 bases fitting TRBD1. J gave up 4 bases and V 4 bases, and 5 bases lay outside the gene matches. The CDR3 covers 14 residues. Germline-derived CDR1 and CDR2 are SGDLS and YYNGEE. This CDR3 reads CASSSRDRGNTIYF. The CDR3 DNA follows: TGTGCCAGCAGCTCACGGGACAGAGGAAACACCATATATTTT.

The chain links TRBV4-2 to TRBJ2-7; 8 positions agree with TRBD1. Germline-derived CDR1 and CDR2 are LGHNA and YNFKEQ. The CDR3 loop spans 16 amino acids. The V gene end was trimmed by 3 bases and the J gene end by 5 bases; junction bases not matched to a gene: 12. The CDR3 nucleotides are TGTGCCAGCAGCCACAAGACAGGGGCTCCCGGAGACGAGCAGTACTTC. Residues: CASSHKTGAPGDEQYF.

Here the CDR3 DNA reads TGTGCCAGCAGCACGTTGGGAGCGGGACATCAAGAGACCCAGTACTTC. Its translation is CASSTLGAGHQETQYF. This chain joins TRBV7-7 and TRBJ2-5; D may be TRBD2 (7 bases). The CDR3 totals 16 residues. V lost 5 bases to trimming and J lost 2 bases, with 18 bases between them. Per germline, CDR1 SSHAT and CDR2 FNYEAQ (reference sequence).

This chain connects TRBV11-3 to TRBJ2-3, with 8 nucleotides matching TRBD2. With 4 bases clipped from V and 2 bases from J, the junction kept 5 bases outside the gene matches. This CDR3 is built from 15 residues. Germline V gene sequence: CDR1 SGHNT, CDR2 YENEEA. The CDR3 bases are TGTGCCAGCAGCTCCGGGACTAGGGACACAGATACGCAGTATTTT. Its translation: CASSSGTRDTDTQYF.

The gene calls are TRBV30 and TRBJ1-3; TRBD1 might be the D (6 bases). The germline CDR1 and CDR2 sequences are GTSNPN and SVGIG (reference sequence). This CDR3 is 14 amino acids long. Trimming took off 5 bases at V and 1 base at J, with 12 bases between the two ends. The CDR3 loop is CAWARGGSGNTIYF. As DNA, the CDR3 is TGTGCCTGGGCGAGGGGGGGGTCTGGAAACACCATATATTTT. Using reference TRBV30 and TRBJ1-3 for the parts outside the CDR3, the full variable domain is SQTIHQWPATLVQPVGSPLSLECTVEGTSNPNLYWYRQAAGRGLQLLFYSVGIGQISSEVPQNLSASRPQDRQFILSSKKLLLSDSGFYLCAWARGGSGNTIYFGEGSWLTVV.

This chain links TRBV4-1 with TRBJ2-7, with a possible D match to TRBD1 (5 bases). The CDR3 contains 14 residues. Germline assignment: CDR1 MGHRA and CDR2 YSYEKL. V gave up 1 base and J gave up 3 bases, with 10 bases separating them. CDR3 in amino acids: CASSQGQLVYEQYF. CDR3 DNA: TGCGCCAGCAGCCAAGGACAGCTAGTCTACGAGCAGTACTTC.

The chain uses TRBV4-2 and TRBJ2-5; 7 bases map to TRBD2. This CDR3 comprises 17 residues. J gave up 4 bases and V 1 base, and 12 bases lay outside the gene matches. CDR1 and CDR2 from the germline V gene are LGHNA and YNFKEQ. The CDR3 protein is CASSQVFGGRSGETQYF. The CDR3 DNA is TGTGCCAGCAGCCAAGTGTTTGGCGGGAGAAGTGGAGAGACCCAGTACTTC.

The chain uses TRBV7-9 and TRBJ1-4; D gene unclear. V was shortened by 2 bases and J by 14 bases, with 12 bases between the two germline ends. The CDR3 runs 12 residues. Germline V lookup: CDR1 SEHNR, CDR2 FQNEAQ (reference sequence). In DNA form, the CDR3 reads TGTGCCAGCAGCTTAATACCCGATTCGCTGTTTTTT. Translated: CASSLIPDSLFF.

The chain employs TRBV18 and TRBJ2-1; TRBD2 matches at 14 bases. The CDR3 runs to 15 residues. Germline CDR1 KGHSH, CDR2 LQKENI. J gave up 8 bases and V 6 bases, and 6 bases lay outside the gene matches. For the CDR3, the DNA is TGTGCCAGCTCGGTGACTAGCGGGAGGGCCGATGAGCAGTTCTTC. It is translated as CASSVTSGRADEQFF.

This clone was detected only once. CDR3 bases: TGTGCCAGCAGTTCTGGGGGGTGGGACTATGGCTACACCTTC. This gives the protein CASSSGGWDYGYTF. The rearrangement uses TRBV28 and TRBJ1-2, with a tentative D call TRBD1 (5 bases). With 4 bases removed from V and 3 bases from J, the gap between germline ends came to 12 bases. CDR1 is MDHEN and CDR2 is SYDVKM in the germline V gene. The CDR3 is 14 amino acids.

In its sample, this clone was seen once. The rearrangement joins TRBV28 to TRBJ2-3, with TRBD2 matching 7 bases. The CDR3 consists of 13 residues. The germline V gene encodes CDR1 MDHEN and CDR2 SYDVKM. The V segment lost 5 bases and the J segment 7 bases; nucleotides outside the gene matches: 6. CDR3 DNA: TGTGCCAGCAGTCGGGAAGCGGGAAATACGCAGTATTTT. Residues: CASSREAGNTQYF.

This chain joins TRBV2 and TRBJ2-5; D gene unclear. Germline CDR1 reads SNHLY; CDR2 reads FYNNEI. This CDR3 has 12 residues. The V end was cut by 5 bases, the J end by 5 bases, with 9 bases between. In DNA, the CDR3 is TGTGCCAGCAGTCCTATGGGGGAGACCCAGTACTTC. Its translation is CASSPMGETQYF.

The CDR3 region has the DNA TGTGCCATCAGCTGGACTAGCGGCGACTACGAGCAGTACTTC. It specifies CAISWTSGDYEQYF. The rearrangement joins TRBV10-3 to TRBJ2-7; 10 bases are shared with TRBD2. From germline, CDR1 is ENHRY and CDR2 SYGVKD. The ends lost 6 bases at V and 3 bases at J; junction bases unmatched: 5. This CDR3 comprises 14 residues.

The chain is built from TRBV19 and TRBJ2-5; D possibly uses TRBD1 or TRBD2 (5 bases each). Per the germline V gene, CDR1 is LNHDA and CDR2 is SQIVND (reference sequence). The CDR3 loop spans 14 amino acids. V lost 7 bases and J 5 bases, leaving 17 bases between the germline ends. In DNA form, the CDR3 reads TGTGCCAGTAAACCTCGGGGCTTTTCCGAGACCCAGTACTTC. Translation gives CASKPRGFSETQYF.

CDR3 nucleotide sequence: TGTGCCAGCATCCCCGGGGGGACCCTGAAGGGGATAACTGAAGCTTTCTTT. Translated: CASIPGGTLKGITEAFF. The rearrangement uses TRBV28 and TRBJ1-1; weak D call: TRBD1 (5 bases). Germline V gene lookup returns CDR1 MDHEN and CDR2 SYDVKM. Trimming took off 7 bases at V and 5 bases at J, with 26 bases between the two ends. The CDR3 consists of 17 residues.